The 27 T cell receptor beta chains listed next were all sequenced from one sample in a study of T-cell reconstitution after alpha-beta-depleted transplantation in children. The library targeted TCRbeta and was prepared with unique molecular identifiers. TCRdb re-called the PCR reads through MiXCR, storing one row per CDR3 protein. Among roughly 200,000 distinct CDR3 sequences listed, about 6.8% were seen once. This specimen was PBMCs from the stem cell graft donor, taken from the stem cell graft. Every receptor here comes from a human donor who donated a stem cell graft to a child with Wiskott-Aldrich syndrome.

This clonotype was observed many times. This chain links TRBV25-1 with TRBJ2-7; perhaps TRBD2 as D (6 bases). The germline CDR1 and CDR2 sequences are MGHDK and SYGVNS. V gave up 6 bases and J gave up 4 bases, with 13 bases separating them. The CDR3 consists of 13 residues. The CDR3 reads CASRLSGQYEQYF. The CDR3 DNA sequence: TGTGCCAGCAGATTAAGCGGGCAGTACGAGCAGTACTTC.

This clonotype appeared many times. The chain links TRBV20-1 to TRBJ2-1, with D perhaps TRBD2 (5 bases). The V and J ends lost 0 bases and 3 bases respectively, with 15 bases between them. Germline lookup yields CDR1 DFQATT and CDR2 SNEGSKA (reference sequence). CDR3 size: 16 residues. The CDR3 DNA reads TGCAGTGCTAGAGATCCGAACGTAGACTACTACAATGAGCAGTTCTTC. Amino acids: CSARDPNVDYYNEQFF.

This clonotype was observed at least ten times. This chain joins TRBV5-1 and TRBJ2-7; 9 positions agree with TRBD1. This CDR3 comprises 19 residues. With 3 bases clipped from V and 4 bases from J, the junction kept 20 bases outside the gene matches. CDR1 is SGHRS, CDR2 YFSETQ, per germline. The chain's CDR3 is CASSSPSGQGPTWGYEQYF. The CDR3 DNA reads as TGCGCCAGCAGCTCACCCTCGGGACAGGGTCCAACCTGGGGGTACGAGCAGTACTTC.

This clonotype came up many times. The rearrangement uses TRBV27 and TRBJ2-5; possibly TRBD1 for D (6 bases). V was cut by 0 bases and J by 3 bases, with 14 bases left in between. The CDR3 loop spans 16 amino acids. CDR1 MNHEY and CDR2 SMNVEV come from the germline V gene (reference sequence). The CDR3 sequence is CASSLSISGVEETQYF. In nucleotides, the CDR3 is TGTGCCAGCAGTTTATCGATTTCAGGGGTGGAAGAGACCCAGTACTTC.

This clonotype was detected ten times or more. The CDR3 region is CASSQKGDPYEQYF. CDR3 nucleotide sequence: TGCGCCAGCAGCCAGAAGGGGGACCCCTACGAGCAGTACTTC. The chain couples TRBV5-1 to TRBJ2-7; D might be TRBD1 (6 bases). The V gene lost 4 bases and the J gene lost 2 bases, with 13 bases spanning the gap. In germline, CDR1 is SGHRS, CDR2 YFSETQ. This CDR3 spans 14 amino acids.

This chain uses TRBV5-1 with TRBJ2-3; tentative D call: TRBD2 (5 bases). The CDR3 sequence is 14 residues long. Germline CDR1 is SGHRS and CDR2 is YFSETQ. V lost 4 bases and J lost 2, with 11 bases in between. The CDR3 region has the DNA TGCGCCAGCAGCCGGGAAACTTACACAGATACGCAGTATTTT. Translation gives CASSRETYTDTQYF.

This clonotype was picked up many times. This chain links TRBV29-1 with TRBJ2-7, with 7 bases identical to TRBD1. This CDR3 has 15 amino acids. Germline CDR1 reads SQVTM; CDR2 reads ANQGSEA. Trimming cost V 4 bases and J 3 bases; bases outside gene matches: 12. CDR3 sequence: CSVGGIPGQNYEQYF. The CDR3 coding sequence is TGCAGCGTTGGGGGAATACCGGGACAGAACTACGAGCAGTACTTC.

CDR3 bases: TGTGCCAGCAGCTTAGTACGAGGTATAGGACTAGCGGATTCCTACGAGCAGTACTTC. It yields the protein CASSLVRGIGLADSYEQYF. V and J are TRBV11-2 and TRBJ2-7; 10 bases are shared with TRBD2. The germline CDR1 and CDR2 sequences are SGHAT and FQNNGV. The V and J ends lost 1 base and 1 base, in that order; junction bases with no gene match: 13. This CDR3 contains 19 residues.

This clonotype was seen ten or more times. As DNA, the CDR3 is TGCAGTGCTAGTCTGGAGAGCAATCAGCCCCAGCATTTT. It encodes CSASLESNQPQHF. The gene calls are TRBV20-1 and TRBJ1-5; no reliable D call. The V gene's germline CDR1 is DFQATT and CDR2 SNEGSKA (reference sequence). Deletions cut 3 bases from V and 1 base from J, with 7 bases between. CDR3 length equals 13 residues.

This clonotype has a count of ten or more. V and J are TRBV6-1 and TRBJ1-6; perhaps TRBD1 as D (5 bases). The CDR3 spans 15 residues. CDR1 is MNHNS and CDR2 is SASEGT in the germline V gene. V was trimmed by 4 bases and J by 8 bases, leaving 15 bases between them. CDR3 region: CASSVKQASDSPLHF. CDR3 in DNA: TGTGCCAGCAGTGTAAAACAGGCTTCGGATTCACCCCTCCACTTT.

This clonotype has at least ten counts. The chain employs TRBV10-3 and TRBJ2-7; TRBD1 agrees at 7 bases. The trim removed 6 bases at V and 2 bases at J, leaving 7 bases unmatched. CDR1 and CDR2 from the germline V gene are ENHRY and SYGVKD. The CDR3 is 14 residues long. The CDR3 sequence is CAIRTGAGAYEQYF. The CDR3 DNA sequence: TGTGCCATCAGAACAGGGGCAGGAGCCTACGAGCAGTACTTC.

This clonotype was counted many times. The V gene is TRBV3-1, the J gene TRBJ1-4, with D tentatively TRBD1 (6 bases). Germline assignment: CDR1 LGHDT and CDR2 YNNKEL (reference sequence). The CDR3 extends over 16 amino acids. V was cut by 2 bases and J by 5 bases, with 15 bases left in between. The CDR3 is CASSQKNREENEKLFF. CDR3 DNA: TGTGCCAGCAGCCAAAAAAACAGGGAGGAAAATGAAAAACTGTTTTTT.

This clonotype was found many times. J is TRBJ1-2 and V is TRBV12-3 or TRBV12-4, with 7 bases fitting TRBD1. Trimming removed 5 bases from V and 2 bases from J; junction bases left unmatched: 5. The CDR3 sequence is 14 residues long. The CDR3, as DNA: TGTGCCAGCAGTCCACCGGGACAGAACTATGGCTACACCTTC. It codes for CASSPPGQNYGYTF.

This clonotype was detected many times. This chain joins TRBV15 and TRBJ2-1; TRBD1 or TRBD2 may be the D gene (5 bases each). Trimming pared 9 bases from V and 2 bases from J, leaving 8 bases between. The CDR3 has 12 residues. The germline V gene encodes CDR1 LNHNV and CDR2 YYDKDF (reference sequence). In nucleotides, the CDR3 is TGTGCCACGGGACCCCCCTACAATGAGCAGTTCTTC. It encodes CATGPPYNEQFF.

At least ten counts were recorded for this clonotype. CDR3 DNA: TGTGCCAGCAGGTCGGGACAGGCAGAGACCCAGTACTTC. This encodes CASRSGQAETQYF. This chain uses TRBV12-3 or TRBV12-4 with TRBJ2-5, with 8 bases that match TRBD1. Losses at the gene ends were 6 bases for V and 4 bases for J; bases not matched to a gene: 4. CDR3 length: 13 residues.

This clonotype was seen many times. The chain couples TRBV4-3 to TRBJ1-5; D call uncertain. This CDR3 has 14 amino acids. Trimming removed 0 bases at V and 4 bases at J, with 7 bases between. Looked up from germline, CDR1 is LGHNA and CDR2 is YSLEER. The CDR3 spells CASSQEYSNQPQHF. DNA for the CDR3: TGCGCCAGCAGCCAAGAGTATTCAAATCAGCCCCAGCATTTT.

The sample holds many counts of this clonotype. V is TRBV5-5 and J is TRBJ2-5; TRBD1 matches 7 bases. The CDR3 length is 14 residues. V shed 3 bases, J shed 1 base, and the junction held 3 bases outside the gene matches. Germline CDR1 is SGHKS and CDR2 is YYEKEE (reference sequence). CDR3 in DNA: TGTGCCAGCAGCTCCTGGACAGGCCAAGAGACCCAGTACTTC. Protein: CASSSWTGQETQYF.

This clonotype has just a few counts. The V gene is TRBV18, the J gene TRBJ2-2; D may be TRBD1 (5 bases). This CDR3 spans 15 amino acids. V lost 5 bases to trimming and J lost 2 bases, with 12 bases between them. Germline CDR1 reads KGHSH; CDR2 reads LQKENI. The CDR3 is CASSRQLPNTGELFF. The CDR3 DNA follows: TGTGCCAGCTCAAGACAGCTTCCTAACACCGGGGAGCTGTTTTTT.

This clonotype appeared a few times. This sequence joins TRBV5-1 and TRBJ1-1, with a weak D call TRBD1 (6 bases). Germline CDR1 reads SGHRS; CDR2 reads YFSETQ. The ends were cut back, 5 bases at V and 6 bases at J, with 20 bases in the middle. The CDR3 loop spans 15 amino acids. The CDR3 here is CASSPGQASSAEAFF. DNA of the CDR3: TGCGCCAGCAGTCCGGGACAAGCCTCGAGCGCTGAAGCTTTCTTT.

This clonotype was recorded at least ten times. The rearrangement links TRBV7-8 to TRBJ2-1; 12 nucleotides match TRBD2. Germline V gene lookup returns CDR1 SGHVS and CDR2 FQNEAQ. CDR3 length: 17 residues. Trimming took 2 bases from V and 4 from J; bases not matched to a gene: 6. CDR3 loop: CASSLLLAGGRYNEQFF. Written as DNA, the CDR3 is TGTGCCAGCAGCTTATTGCTAGCGGGGGGGCGATACAATGAGCAGTTCTTC. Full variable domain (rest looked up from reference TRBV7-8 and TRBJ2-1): GAGVSQSPRYKVAKRGQDVALRCDPISGHVSLFWYQQALGQGPEFLTYFQNEAQLDKSGLPSDRFFAERPEGSVSTLKIQRTQQEDSAVYLCASSLLLAGGRYNEQFFGPGTRLTVL.

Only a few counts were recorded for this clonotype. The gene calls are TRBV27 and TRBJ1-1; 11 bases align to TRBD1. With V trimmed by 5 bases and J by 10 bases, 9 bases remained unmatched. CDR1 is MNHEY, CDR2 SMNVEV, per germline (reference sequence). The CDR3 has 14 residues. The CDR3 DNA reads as TGTGCCAGCAGTCCGGACAGGGGGCGCGGGGGAGCTTTCTTT. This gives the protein CASSPDRGRGGAFF.

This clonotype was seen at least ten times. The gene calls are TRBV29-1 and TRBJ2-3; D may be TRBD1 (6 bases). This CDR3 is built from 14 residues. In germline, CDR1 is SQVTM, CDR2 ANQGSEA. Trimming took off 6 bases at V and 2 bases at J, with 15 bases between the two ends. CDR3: CSVIRGWDTDTQYF. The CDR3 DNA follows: TGCAGCGTCATCAGGGGCTGGGACACAGATACGCAGTATTTT.

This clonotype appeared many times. CDR3 sequence: CASSQVIRATLQETQYF. In DNA, the CDR3 is TGTGCCAGCAGCCAAGTTATCCGGGCCACCCTCCAAGAGACCCAGTACTTC. The rearrangement uses TRBV3-1 and TRBJ2-5; unclear D gene. The V and J ends lost 1 base and 1 base respectively, with 16 bases between them. CDR3 size: 17 residues. Per the germline V gene, CDR1 is LGHDT and CDR2 is YNNKEL (reference sequence).

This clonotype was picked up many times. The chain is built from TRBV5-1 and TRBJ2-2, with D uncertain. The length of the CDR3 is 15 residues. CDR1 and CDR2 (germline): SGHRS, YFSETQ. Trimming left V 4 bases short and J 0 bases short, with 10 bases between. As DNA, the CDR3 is TGCGCCAGCAGCGGAACAGCGCCGAACACCGGGGAGCTGTTTTTT. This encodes CASSGTAPNTGELFF.

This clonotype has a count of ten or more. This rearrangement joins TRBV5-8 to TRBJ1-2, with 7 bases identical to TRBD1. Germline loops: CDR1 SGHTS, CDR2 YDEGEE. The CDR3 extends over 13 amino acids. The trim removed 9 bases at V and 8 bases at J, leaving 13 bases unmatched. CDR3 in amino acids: CATLDRQNSGYTF. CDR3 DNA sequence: TGTGCCACCTTGGACAGGCAAAATTCCGGCTACACCTTC.

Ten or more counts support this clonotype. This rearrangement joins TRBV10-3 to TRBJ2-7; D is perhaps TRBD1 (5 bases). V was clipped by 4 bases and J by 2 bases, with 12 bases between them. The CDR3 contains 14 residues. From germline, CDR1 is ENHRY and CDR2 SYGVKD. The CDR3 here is CAISAFSGPYEQYF. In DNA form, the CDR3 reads TGTGCCATCAGTGCCTTCTCAGGGCCCTACGAGCAGTACTTC.

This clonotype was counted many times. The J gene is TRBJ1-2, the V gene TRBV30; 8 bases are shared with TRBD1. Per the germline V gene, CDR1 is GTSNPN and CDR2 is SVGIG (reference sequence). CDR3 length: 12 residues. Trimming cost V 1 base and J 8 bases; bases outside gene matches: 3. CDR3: CAWSAGGQGYTF. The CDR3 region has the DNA TGTGCCTGGAGTGCAGGGGGCCAAGGCTACACCTTC.